The clone carrying this T cell receptor beta chain has a single count. The antigen is not known. This sample was included in a study of T cell responses to AZD1222 COVID-19 vaccine. Study-wide results and limits: Possibly, clonal diversity was underestimated; donors were largely white British and included more females.

Assay: immunoSEQ multiplex PCR; the TCRdb copy retains only in-frame clones and omits some. The sample has approximately 200,000 clones; approximately 93% are singletons. The CDR3 is made up of 12 amino acids. Deletions cut 3 bases from V and 11 bases from J, with 13 bases between. The germline V gene has CDR1 LGHDT and CDR2 YNNKEL (reference sequence). The sample here was peripheral blood, taken 28 days after the second AZD1222 dose. V gene TRBV3-1 (or the pseudogene TRBV3-2) combines with J gene TRBJ1-1; D is unclear. This TCR came from an adult who received the AZD1222 COVID-19 vaccine. The chain's CDR3 is CASSHENRLAFF. CDR3 nucleotides: TGTGCCAGCAGCCACGAGAATCGGTTGGCTTTCTTT.